These 18 T cell receptor beta chains were sequenced from one sample in a study of blood T cell repertoires in COVID-19. TCRdb keeps only in-frame clones here, not all; method: immunoSEQ multiplex PCR. The sample contains fewer than 100,000 clones, approximately 86% of which appear only once. The specimen was peripheral blood. These receptors were taken from a man in his fifties or sixties with acute or convalescent COVID-19.

The rearrangement links TRBV30 to TRBJ1-1; maybe TRBD1 (5 bases). Trimming pared 5 bases from V and 6 bases from J, leaving 19 bases between. CDR1 and CDR2 (germline): GTSNPN, SVGIG (reference sequence). The CDR3 contains 14 residues. As DNA, the CDR3 is TGTGCCTGGGGGACCGGGACTGTAAGGGCTGAAGCTTTCTTT. Amino acids: CAWGTGTVRAEAFF.

The CDR3 loop is CASSLVGLAGGSTYEQYF. DNA of the CDR3: TGTGCCAGCAGCTTAGTTGGACTAGCGGGAGGATCTACCTACGAGCAGTACTTC. The chain links TRBV11-2 to TRBJ2-7, with TRBD2 matching 14 bases. V shed 1 base, J shed 2 bases, and the junction held 7 bases outside the gene matches. This CDR3 is 18 amino acids long. Germline V gene lookup returns CDR1 SGHAT and CDR2 FQNNGV.

The V call is TRBV5-1, the J call TRBJ2-6; TRBD1 aligns across 9 bases. From germline, CDR1 is SGHRS and CDR2 YFSETQ. This CDR3 has 20 amino acids. Losses at the gene ends were 1 base for V and 1 base for J; bases not matched to a gene: 12. CDR3 loop: CASSLSPRDRVLSGANVLTF. CDR3 DNA sequence: TGCGCCAGCAGCTTGTCTCCCCGGGACAGGGTCCTTTCTGGGGCCAACGTCCTGACTTTC.

The chain links TRBV30 to TRBJ1-5, with D tentatively TRBD1 (5 bases). This CDR3 has 15 amino acids. Germline V CDR1 and CDR2: GTSNPN, SVGIG (reference sequence). Between the trimmed V and J ends, which lost 3 bases and 0 bases, there was a span of 12 bases. CDR3 region: CAWSMSRVSNQPQHF. In DNA form, the CDR3 reads TGTGCCTGGAGCATGTCCAGGGTTAGCAATCAGCCCCAGCATTTT.

The rearrangement uses TRBV7-2 and TRBJ1-1; 7 nucleotides align to TRBD1. The CDR3 is made up of 16 amino acids. Per the germline V gene, CDR1 is SGHTA and CDR2 is FQGNSA. With 5 bases clipped from V and 1 base from J, the junction kept 10 bases outside the gene matches. CDR3 region: CASSPGTARQNTEAFF. The CDR3 nucleotides read TGTGCCAGCAGCCCAGGGACAGCTCGTCAGAACACTGAAGCTTTCTTT.

The chain uses TRBV10-1 and TRBJ2-3, with TRBD1 matching 8 bases. The ends lost 2 bases at V and 4 bases at J; junction bases unmatched: 11. Per germline, CDR1 WNHNN and CDR2 SYGVQD (reference sequence). The CDR3 consists of 17 residues. CDR3 loop: CASSEARRQGRPDTQYF. CDR3 nucleotides: TGCGCCAGCAGTGAGGCGCGAAGACAGGGGCGCCCAGATACGCAGTATTTT.

The genes are TRBV18 and TRBJ2-5, with 9 bases identical to TRBD1. The junction had 4 bases not matched to a gene; V was cut back by 3 bases and J by 5 bases. Germline values: CDR1 KGHSH, CDR2 LQKENI. CDR3 length equals 14 residues. The CDR3 coding sequence is TGTGCCAGCTCACCTGGGACAGGGCAGGAGACCCAGTACTTC. Translation: CASSPGTGQETQYF. The full variable domain, its missing parts supplied by reference TRBV18 and TRBJ2-5, is NAGVMQNPRHLVRRRGQEARLRCSPMKGHSHVYWYRQLPEEGLKFMVYLQKENIIDESGMPKERFSAEFPKEGPSILRIQQVVRGDSAAYFCASSPGTGQETQYFGPGTRLLVL.

The V and J genes are TRBV11-3 and TRBJ2-1, with 8 bases matching TRBD2. Germline lookup yields CDR1 SGHNT and CDR2 YENEEA. The CDR3 is 15 residues long. Trimming cost V 5 bases and J 4 bases; bases outside gene matches: 7. The CDR3 coding sequence is TGTGCCAGCAGCCAAGATAGCGGGACTTACAATGAGCAGTTCTTC. As protein: CASSQDSGTYNEQFF.

The chain carries TRBV5-1 and TRBJ2-3; TRBD2 might be the D (7 bases). The CDR3 is 15 amino acids. Per the germline V gene, CDR1 is SGHRS and CDR2 is YFSETQ. V was pared by 7 bases and J by 2 bases, with 17 bases between. CDR3: CASAGARVDTDTQYF. CDR3 nucleotide sequence: TGCGCCAGCGCGGGGGCCCGGGTCGACACAGATACGCAGTATTTT.

This clone was seen just once. The V call is TRBV5-1, the J call TRBJ2-7; 9 bases match TRBD1. V shed 4 bases and J 2 bases; nucleotides not matched to a gene: 4. The germline V gene has CDR1 SGHRS and CDR2 YFSETQ. This CDR3 has 14 residues. The CDR3 protein is CASSPRDRAYEQYF. Here the CDR3 DNA reads TGCGCCAGCAGCCCCCGGGACAGGGCCTACGAGCAGTACTTC. Looking up the rest from reference TRBV5-1 and TRBJ2-7 gives the full variable domain: KAGVTQTPRYLIKTRGQQVTLSCSPISGHRSVSWYQQTPGQGLQFLFEYFSETQRNKGNFPGRFSGRQFSNSRSEMNVSTLELGDSALYLCASSPRDRAYEQYFGPGTRLTVT.

The chain recombines TRBV4-1 with TRBJ2-7; TRBD2 might be the D (6 bases). V lost 2 bases and J lost 2, with 10 bases in between. This CDR3 spans 14 amino acids. Germline CDR1 and CDR2: MGHRA and YSYEKL. The CDR3 sequence: CASSQTRLAYEQYF. In nucleotides, the CDR3 is TGCGCCAGCAGCCAAACAAGACTAGCCTACGAGCAGTACTTC.

The chain has TRBV19 and TRBJ2-7; 11 nucleotides align to TRBD2. With V trimmed by 10 bases and J by 3 bases, 8 bases remained unmatched. Germline-derived CDR1 and CDR2 are LNHDA and SQIVND (reference sequence). The CDR3 is 14 residues long. Here the CDR3 reads CATGRTSGLYEQYF. In nucleotides, the CDR3 is TGTGCCACAGGCCGGACTAGCGGGCTCTACGAGCAGTACTTC. Variable domain in full (rest from reference TRBV19 and TRBJ2-7): DGGITQSPKYLFRKEGQNVTLSCEQNLNHDAMYWYRQDPGQGLRLIYYSQIVNDFQKGDIAEGYSVSREKKESFPLTVTSAQKNPTAFYLCATGRTSGLYEQYFGPGTRLTVT.

The chain links TRBV6-5 to TRBJ1-6; weak D call: TRBD1 (5 bases). The CDR3 length is 15 residues. V was clipped by 2 bases and J by 0 bases, with 5 bases between them. CDR1 and CDR2 from the germline V gene are MNHEY and SVGAGI. CDR3 loop: CASSYDSSYNSPLHF. CDR3 in DNA: TGTGCCAGCAGTTACGACAGCTCCTATAATTCACCCCTCCACTTT.

This chain uses TRBV19 with TRBJ2-1; D may be TRBD2 (6 bases). V dropped 5 bases and J dropped 4 bases, with 18 bases sitting between them. The length of the CDR3 is 16 residues. Germline lookup yields CDR1 LNHDA and CDR2 SQIVND (reference sequence). This CDR3 reads CASSPPPAGDYNEQFF. The CDR3 bases are TGTGCCAGTAGTCCCCCCCCAGCGGGTGATTACAATGAGCAGTTCTTC.

The rearrangement links TRBV5-1 to TRBJ2-5; 12 nucleotides agree with TRBD2. CDR1 is SGHRS, CDR2 YFSETQ, per germline. The CDR3 is 15 residues long. The V and J ends lost 2 bases and 5 bases, in that order; junction bases with no gene match: 4. CDR3 coding DNA: TGCGCCAGCAGCTTAACTAGCGGGAGGTGGGAGACCCAGTACTTC. The encoded protein is CASSLTSGRWETQYF.

The chain recombines TRBV4-2 with TRBJ1-2, with D tentatively TRBD1 (6 bases). The V end lost 1 base, the J end lost 7 bases, and 16 bases lay between the germline ends. This CDR3 has 15 amino acids. Germline assignment: CDR1 LGHNA and CDR2 YNFKEQ. As DNA, the CDR3 is TGTGCCAGCAGCCAAGCTCCAGGGGTGAGAGGTGGCTACACCTTC. Translating gives CASSQAPGVRGGYTF.

The rearrangement uses TRBV6-2 or TRBV6-3 and TRBJ2-1; 9 bases are a match to TRBD1. Germline CDR1 and CDR2: MNHEY and SVGEGT. Trimming cost V 6 bases and J 3 bases; bases outside gene matches: 6. The CDR3 sequence is 15 residues long. The DNA of the CDR3 is TGTGCCAGCAGGTACGGACAGGGGAACTACAATGAGCAGTTCTTC. Translated: CASRYGQGNYNEQFF.

Here the CDR3 DNA reads TGTGCCAGCTCTGGACTAGCGGGAGACTACGAGCAGTACTTC. This codes for CASSGLAGDYEQYF. The chain carries TRBV18 and TRBJ2-7; 13 bases are a match to TRBD2. This CDR3 comprises 14 residues. Looked up from germline, CDR1 is KGHSH and CDR2 is LQKENI. Trimming cost V 6 bases and J 3 bases; bases outside gene matches: 2.